The source of this TCR beta chain is a study of T-cell memory formation after mild COVID-19. Overall study context: For the most part, TCR clusters were specific to one donor.

The length of the CDR3 is 17 residues. The germline V gene encodes CDR1 LGHNA and CDR2 YNFKEQ. This clonotype was found a few times. One end of the junction varies from germline; a read error may be responsible. With constant-segment primers, 5'RACE yielded cDNA libraries of TCR alpha and TCR beta that carried sample barcodes and UMIs. TCRdb processed the 5' RACE reads anew with MiXCR; each CDR3 protein has one entry. The repertoire has 200,000 to 250,000 distinct CDR3 sequences, approximately 15% of them found once; the top ten carry more than 2%. Sequencing was done on a sample of PBMCs or a T cell subset sorted from them (not recorded which). This sequence originates from an adult woman who had mild COVID-19 (a few samples of this study predate the infection). Cell type and time point are not known. V gene TRBV4-2 combines with J gene TRBJ2-4, with TRBD2 as a possible D gene (6 bases). In DNA, the CDR3 is TGTGCCAGTAGCCCCGGGACTTACCAACTAGCCAAAAACATTCAGTACTTC. Its translation: CASSPGTYQLAKNIQYF.